Shown below are 2 T cell receptor beta chains from a single sample sequenced in a study of CD8 T cells in Susac syndrome. The RNA, roughly 0.45 to 1 ug, was put through reverse transcription using random hexamers. TCRdb re-derived calls from the immunoSEQ multiplex PCR reads in MiXCR, one entry per CDR3 protein. The sample yields 150,000 to 200,000 distinct CDR3 sequences, 85% to 95% seen once. The sequencing sample was made of CD4+ T cells from PBMCs. The receptor source for this set is a human donor in good health.

The genes are TRBV30 and TRBJ1-3; no definite D call. Between the trimmed V and J ends, which lost 5 bases and 0 bases, there was a span of 2 bases. The CDR3 totals 11 residues. Germline V gives CDR1 GTSNPN, CDR2 SVGIG (reference sequence). CDR3 sequence: CAWDSGNTIYF. The CDR3 region has the DNA TGTGCCTGGGACTCTGGAAACACCATATATTTT.

In regard to this clonotype: Its ends do not fully match the called genes, so a read error is possible. This sequence joins TRBV6-5 and TRBJ2-1; 11 bases are a match to TRBD2. The CDR3 totals 16 residues. CDR1 is MNHEY, CDR2 SVGAGI, per germline. The CDR3 is CASSDSGTSGYNEQFF. The CDR3 region has the DNA TGTGCCAGCAGTGACTCCGGGACTAGCGGTTACAATGAGCAGTTCTTC.